This entry features one T cell receptor (beta chain) sequence. Its cognate antigen is unknown. Time point specified: baseline, week 1 (first vaccination visit). The treatment is: pre-vaccination baseline after standard-of-care therapy. This sample stems from a study of a mutant IDH1 vaccine in newly diagnosed glioma. Across the whole study: Standard pretreatment was either radiotherapy, temozolomide, or, for most, radiochemotherapy with temozolomide. Study outcomes and limitations: Pseudoprogression appeared unlinked to shifts in leading peripheral T cell clonotypes.

Some clones are missing from TCRdb's copy, which holds only in-frame ones; the method was immunoSEQ multiplex PCR. The sample holds around 50,000 clones, 75% to 90% seen once. Per germline, CDR1 MDHEN and CDR2 SYDVKM. This CDR3 is built from 11 residues. V was clipped by 8 bases and J by 8 bases, with 9 bases between them. The clonotype comes from a man aged 40-49 years with glioma. V and J are TRBV28 and TRBJ2-2; a possible D gene is TRBD1 (6 bases). Material: PBMCs, obtained from a glioma patient treated with radiotherapy, temozolomide or both. The CDR3, as DNA: TGTGCCAGCTTCAGGGGAGGGGAGCTGTTTTTT. Translation: CASFRGGELFF. Looking up the rest from reference TRBV28 and TRBJ2-2 gives the full variable domain: DVKVTQSSRYLVKRTGEKVFLECVQDMDHENMFWYRQDPGLGLRLIYFSYDVKMKEKGDIPEGYSVSREKKERFSLILESASTNQTSMYLCASFRGGELFFGEGSRLTVL.